This TCR beta chain was found in a study of CD8+CD57+ T cells in acquired aplastic anemia. At the level of the study: Sorted CD4+ and CD8+ cells gave an average of roughly 3.5 ug of DNA. Study-wide results and limits: The number of CD8+ CDR3 sequences shared by patients and controls was roughly 30. Patients did not significantly differ from controls in CD8+ Simpson's diversity.

The CDR3 extends over 14 amino acids. The V end was cut by 3 bases, the J end by 5 bases, with 14 bases between. CDR1 LGHDT and CDR2 YNNKEL come from the germline V gene (reference sequence). For this clonotype: Its antigen remains unknown.

CDR3 and TCR beta VDJ profiling relied on a genomic DNA template. TCRdb processed the reads anew with MiXCR; each CDR3 protein has one entry. The sample has about 210,000 distinct CDR3 sequences, over 60% seen once; the top ten hold approximately 32%. The sequenced sample was sorted CD4+, CD8+, or CD8+CD57+ T cells (not recorded which) from PBMCs. The chain carries TRBV3-1 and TRBJ2-7; D is undetermined. This sequence was found in a human donor in good health. The CDR3 is CASSHRIKINEQYF. CDR3 DNA: TGTGCCAGCAGCCATCGGATTAAGATAAACGAGCAGTACTTC.